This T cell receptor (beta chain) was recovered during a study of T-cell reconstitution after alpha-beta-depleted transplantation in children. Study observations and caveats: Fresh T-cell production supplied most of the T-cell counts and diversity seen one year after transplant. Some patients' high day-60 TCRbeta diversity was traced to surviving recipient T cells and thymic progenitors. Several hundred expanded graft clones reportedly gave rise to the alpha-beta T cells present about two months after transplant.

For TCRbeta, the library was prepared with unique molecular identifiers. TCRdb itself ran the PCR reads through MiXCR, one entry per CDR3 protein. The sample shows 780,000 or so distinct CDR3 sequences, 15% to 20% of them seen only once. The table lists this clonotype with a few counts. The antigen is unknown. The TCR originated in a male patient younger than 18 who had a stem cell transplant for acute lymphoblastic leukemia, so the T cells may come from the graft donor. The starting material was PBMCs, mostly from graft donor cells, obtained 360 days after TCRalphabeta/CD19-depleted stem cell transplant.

This chain's CDR3 is CASSQERGRDSGNTIYF. The CDR3 nucleotides are TGCGCCAGCAGCCAAGAACGGGGGAGAGACTCTGGAAACACCATATATTTT. The chain links TRBV4-1 to TRBJ1-3; tentatively, D is TRBD1 (5 bases). This CDR3 is 17 amino acids long. CDR1 is MGHRA and CDR2 is YSYEKL in the germline V gene. V was clipped by 0 bases and J by 0 bases, with 12 bases between them.